The 32 T cell receptor beta chains below were found in one sample sequenced in a study of blood T cell repertoires in COVID-19. Sequencing was performed with immunoSEQ multiplex PCR; in TCRdb, only in-frame clones are kept and a portion is missing. The sample includes about 260,000 clones, about 87% of them seen just once. The sequencing sample was made of peripheral blood. These receptors came from a man between 60 and 70 years old who had recovered from COVID-19.

The chain is built from TRBV5-5 and TRBJ1-2; TRBD1 matches 10 bases. The CDR3 spans 15 residues. The V and J ends lost 3 bases and 2 bases, in that order; junction bases with no gene match: 4. The V gene's germline CDR1 is SGHKS and CDR2 YYEKEE (reference sequence). CDR3: CASSSGTGVNYGYTF. CDR3 nucleotides: TGTGCCAGCAGCTCGGGGACAGGGGTGAACTATGGCTACACCTTC. Variable domain in full (rest from reference TRBV5-5 and TRBJ1-2): DAGVTQSPTHLIKTRGQQVTLRCSPISGHKSVSWYQQVLGQGPQFIFQYYEKEERGRGNFPDRFSARQFPNYSSELNVNALLLGDSALYLCASSSGTGVNYGYTFGSGTRLTVV.

This chain uses TRBV20-1 with TRBJ2-1, with D uncertain. V was clipped by 5 bases and J by 8 bases, with 10 bases between them. The CDR3 is 11 residues long. Germline V gives CDR1 DFQATT, CDR2 SNEGSKA (reference sequence). CDR3 in DNA: TGCAGTGCTCCATTTGGCCATGAGCAGTTCTTC. The encoded protein is CSAPFGHEQFF.

This sequence joins TRBV29-1 and TRBJ1-4; 7 bases match TRBD1. This CDR3 contains 14 residues. Trimming took 3 bases from V and 8 from J; bases not matched to a gene: 9. Germline V gene lookup returns CDR1 SQVTM and CDR2 ANQGSEA. CDR3 loop: CSVETTGLGEKLFF. The CDR3 nucleotides read TGCAGCGTTGAGACGACAGGGTTAGGAGAAAAACTGTTTTTT.

The chain carries TRBV5-1 and TRBJ2-3, with 9 bases fitting TRBD2. The CDR3 covers 16 residues. Trimming at V came to 2 bases and at J to 2 bases, leaving 6 bases not matched to a gene. Germline V gene sequence: CDR1 SGHRS, CDR2 YFSETQ. The CDR3 coding sequence is TGCGCCAGCAGCTTTCCTAGCGGGGCGATCACAGATACGCAGTATTTT. Its protein is CASSFPSGAITDTQYF.

The chain recombines TRBV6-2 or TRBV6-3 with TRBJ2-5; TRBD2 might be the D (6 bases). V lost 6 bases to trimming and J lost 7 bases, with 15 bases between them. CDR1 and CDR2 (germline): MNHEY, SVGEGT. The CDR3 sequence is 13 residues long. CDR3 nucleotides: TGTGCCAGCAGCCCCGGAGGGATAAGGACCCAGTACTTC. Translating gives CASSPGGIRTQYF.

The V call is TRBV7-8, the J call TRBJ2-7; D is perhaps TRBD1 (5 bases). Deletions cut 0 bases from V and 2 bases from J, with 8 bases between. The CDR3 contains 14 residues. Germline CDR1 and CDR2: SGHVS and FQNEAQ. Here the CDR3 reads CASSLAGAAYEQYF. The CDR3 nucleotides are TGTGCCAGCAGCTTAGCAGGGGCGGCCTACGAGCAGTACTTC.

The V and J genes are TRBV6-1 and TRBJ2-5; 9 bases agree with TRBD2. This CDR3 contains 18 residues. The trim removed 0 bases at V and 0 bases at J, leaving 8 bases unmatched. CDR1 is MNHNS, CDR2 SASEGT, per germline. In DNA, the CDR3 is TGTGCCAGCAGTGAAGCGTGGGCTCGCGGGGGGGACCAAGAGACCCAGTACTTC. This sequence encodes CASSEAWARGGDQETQYF.

V is TRBV12-3 or TRBV12-4 and J is TRBJ2-1, with a possible D match to TRBD1 (5 bases). V was pared by 7 bases and J by 15 bases, with 16 bases between. The CDR3 sequence is 11 residues long. The CDR3 protein is CASTGQAAWFF. The CDR3, as DNA: TGTGCCAGCACCGGACAAGCTGCGTGGTTCTTC.

The chain recombines TRBV12-1 with TRBJ2-5; the D segment call TRBD2 is taken from the table without a DNA check. TRBV12-1 is annotated as a pseudogene. CDR3 length equals 17 residues. Here the CDR3 DNA reads TGTGCCAGCAGCTTGACTAGCGGGGGGGCACCCCGGGAGACCCAGTACTTC. Translated: CASSLTSGGAPRETQYF.

V usage is TRBV21-1 and J usage is TRBJ1-5; TRBD1 is taken as the D call from the table, unchecked against the DNA. TRBV21-1 is listed as a pseudogene. This CDR3 region has 17 residues. CDR3 residues: CASSNPRFQLSNQPQHF. CDR3 in DNA: TGTGCCAGCAGCAATCCTCGATTCCAGTTGAGCAATCAGCCCCAGCATTTT.

This chain uses TRBV3-1 (or the pseudogene TRBV3-2) with TRBJ2-5; the D gene is possibly TRBD1 (5 bases). V lost 0 bases to trimming and J lost 5 bases, with 13 bases between them. CDR1 is LGHDT and CDR2 is YNNKEL in the germline V gene (reference sequence). This CDR3 contains 15 residues. CDR3 protein: CASSQDGANMETQYF. The CDR3 nucleotides read TGTGCCAGCAGCCAAGATGGGGCCAACATGGAGACCCAGTACTTC.

J is TRBJ2-3 and V is TRBV7-2; TRBD2 is a possible D gene (5 bases). V dropped 5 bases and J dropped 0 bases, with 9 bases sitting between them. CDR1 is SGHTA and CDR2 is FQGNSA in the germline V gene. CDR3 length: 14 residues. In DNA, the CDR3 is TGTGCCAGCAGCCTCCGAGGGAGCACAGATACGCAGTATTTT. Amino acid sequence: CASSLRGSTDTQYF.

The J gene is TRBJ2-7, the V gene TRBV24-1; 8 bases are shared with TRBD1. The V segment lost 4 bases and the J segment 2 bases; nucleotides outside the gene matches: 6. The germline CDR1 and CDR2 sequences are KGHDR and SFDVKD. There are 15 residues in the CDR3. The CDR3 here is CATSEPNRGTYEQYF. The CDR3 DNA reads TGTGCCACCAGTGAGCCTAACAGGGGGACCTACGAGCAGTACTTC.

The chain links TRBV5-4 to TRBJ1-6; D call uncertain. This CDR3 spans 14 amino acids. The V end lost 3 bases, the J end lost 8 bases, and 12 bases lay between the germline ends. Germline values: CDR1 SGHNT, CDR2 YYREEE (reference sequence). The CDR3 sequence: CASSSENRDSPLHF. CDR3 in DNA: TGTGCCAGCAGCTCGGAGAACCGCGATTCACCCCTCCACTTT.

The chain joins TRBV13 to TRBJ2-1; TRBD2 might be the D (7 bases). With 4 bases removed from V and 8 bases from J, the gap between germline ends came to 12 bases. Germline CDR1 PRHDT, CDR2 FYEKMQ (reference sequence). The CDR3 has 13 amino acids. For the CDR3, the DNA is TGTGCCAGCAGCTCAGAGGGGGGGCATGAGCAGTTCTTC. It is translated as CASSSEGGHEQFF.

V and J are TRBV7-9 and TRBJ2-2; 8 bases match TRBD1. V lost 6 bases and J lost 2; bases outside the gene matches: 2. The CDR3 loop spans 14 amino acids. Germline values: CDR1 SEHNR, CDR2 FQNEAQ (reference sequence). This chain's CDR3 is CASRTGGNTGELFF. The CDR3 nucleotides are TGTGCCAGCAGAACAGGGGGTAACACCGGGGAGCTGTTTTTT.

This chain uses TRBV3-1 (or the pseudogene TRBV3-2) with TRBJ2-5, with 14 bases identical to TRBD2. The CDR3 spans 18 residues. Unmatched junction bases numbered 11, after V lost 3 bases and J lost 5 bases. Germline lookup yields CDR1 LGHDT and CDR2 YNNKEL (reference sequence). CDR3 DNA sequence: TGTGCCAGCAGCCAGTCGGGACTAGCGGGGGTTGCTTCGGAGACCCAGTACTTC. It translates to CASSQSGLAGVASETQYF.

The J gene is TRBJ1-4, the V gene TRBV6-5, with D hard to call. Germline V lookup: CDR1 MNHEY, CDR2 SVGAGI. The CDR3 totals 15 residues. The V end was cut by 6 bases, the J end by 8 bases, with 19 bases between. The CDR3 loop is CASSAPGVGREKLFF. The CDR3 nucleotides read TGTGCCAGCAGCGCCCCGGGTGTGGGTCGGGAAAAACTGTTTTTT.

This chain joins TRBV9 and TRBJ2-3; 11 positions agree with TRBD1. The CDR3 loop spans 16 amino acids. V shed 1 base and J 2 bases; nucleotides not matched to a gene: 3. Germline loops: CDR1 SGDLS, CDR2 YYNGEE. In DNA form, the CDR3 reads TGTGCCAGCAGCGTATGGACAGGGGGCATCACAGATACGCAGTATTTT. Translating gives CASSVWTGGITDTQYF.

The chain employs TRBV15 and TRBJ2-3; 9 nucleotides line up with TRBD2. After removal of 3 bases from V and 7 bases from J, the junction contained 17 bases not matched to a gene. Germline V gene sequence: CDR1 LNHNV, CDR2 YYDKDF (reference sequence). This CDR3 is built from 18 residues. Written as DNA, the CDR3 is TGTGCCACCAGCAGTTCCTATGCGGGAGGGGGCTCTTCTAATACGCAGTATTTT. Its translation: CATSSSYAGGGSSNTQYF.

CDR3 sequence: CASSLEGQGSTEAFF. The CDR3 bases are TGCGCCAGCAGCTTGGAGGGACAGGGTAGCACTGAAGCTTTCTTT. The V and J genes are TRBV5-1 and TRBJ1-1; 9 bases are a match to TRBD1. With 0 bases clipped from V and 4 bases from J, the junction kept 4 bases outside the gene matches. There are 15 residues in the CDR3. Germline CDR1 and CDR2: SGHRS and YFSETQ.

This chain connects TRBV9 to TRBJ2-3; D might be TRBD2 (7 bases). Germline CDR1 SGDLS, CDR2 YYNGEE. CDR3 size: 14 residues. Trimming shortened V by 5 bases and J by 1 base, and 11 bases separated the two germline ends. CDR3 DNA: TGTGCCAGCAGGGGAGGGGGAGGCACAGATACGCAGTATTTT. Translation: CASRGGGGTDTQYF.

The chain uses TRBV7-9 and TRBJ1-1; possible D gene TRBD1, 6 bases. CDR1 is SEHNR, CDR2 FQNEAQ, per germline (reference sequence). The CDR3 runs to 15 residues. V was clipped by 6 bases and J by 0 bases, with 14 bases between them. In nucleotides, the CDR3 is TGTGCCAGCAGGCACCAGACAGGTTTGAACACTGAAGCTTTCTTT. Translated: CASRHQTGLNTEAFF.

The V call is TRBV5-1, the J call TRBJ1-4; D possibly corresponds to TRBD1 (5 bases). Between the trimmed V and J ends, which lost 4 bases and 14 bases, there was a span of 24 bases. Germline CDR1 and CDR2: SGHRS and YFSETQ. The CDR3 contains 15 residues. In DNA form, the CDR3 reads TGCGCCAGCAGCCTGGTCGGGACTCTCTTTAAGGGTCTGTTTTTT. The encoded protein is CASSLVGTLFKGLFF.

Notes on this clone: Other DNA sequences in this specimen translate into the identical CDR3. The rearrangement links TRBV3-1 (or the pseudogene TRBV3-2) to TRBJ1-5; 10 nucleotides line up with TRBD1. CDR1 LGHDT and CDR2 YNNKEL come from the germline V gene (reference sequence). The CDR3 consists of 14 residues. V shed 3 bases and J 4 bases; nucleotides not matched to a gene: 0. The CDR3 is CASSQGQGNQPQHF. In DNA, the CDR3 is TGTGCCAGCAGCCAGGGACAGGGGAATCAGCCCCAGCATTTT.

The chain joins TRBV5-1 to TRBJ1-4, with no clear D. The CDR3 totals 14 residues. Trimming pared 0 bases from V and 5 bases from J, leaving 8 bases between. Per the germline V gene, CDR1 is SGHRS and CDR2 is YFSETQ. Written as DNA, the CDR3 is TGCGCCAGCAGCTTGGGACTGATAAATGAAAAACTGTTTTTT. It translates to CASSLGLINEKLFF.

The chain is built from TRBV21-1 and TRBJ1-4. TRBV21-1 is a documented pseudogene. This CDR3 has 13 amino acids. CDR3 nucleotide sequence: TGTGCCAGCAGCAAAGCGCGGGGTGAAAAACTGTTTTTT. This translates into CASSKARGEKLFF.

The CDR3 region is CSVGLADTQYF. Here the CDR3 DNA reads TGCAGCGTTGGGTTAGCCGATACGCAGTATTTT. V and J are TRBV29-1 and TRBJ2-3; D remains ambiguous. Germline V CDR1 and CDR2: SQVTM, ANQGSEA. Trimming cost V 4 bases and J 6 bases, with 8 bases left between them. The CDR3 has 11 amino acids.

The V gene is TRBV3-1 (or the pseudogene TRBV3-2), the J gene TRBJ2-1; D gene ambiguous. CDR3 length: 13 amino acids. Germline V gene lookup returns CDR1 LGHDT and CDR2 YNNKEL (reference sequence). Trimming stripped 5 bases from V and 10 bases from J, with 15 bases between. The CDR3 loop is CASSDSPSAEQFF. CDR3 in DNA: TGTGCCAGCAGCGATAGCCCCTCCGCCGAGCAGTTCTTC.

This sequence joins TRBV9 and TRBJ2-2, with 8 bases that match TRBD2. V gave up 4 bases and J gave up 0 bases; unmatched junction bases: 5. This CDR3 is built from 16 residues. Germline CDR1 reads SGDLS; CDR2 reads YYNGEE. The CDR3: CASSMRGGPNTGELFF. The CDR3 DNA is TGTGCCAGCAGCATGCGCGGGGGGCCGAACACCGGGGAGCTGTTTTTT.

In its sample, this clone was seen once. The chain links TRBV3-1 (or the pseudogene TRBV3-2) to TRBJ2-1, with 8 bases fitting TRBD2. Germline assignment: CDR1 LGHDT and CDR2 YNNKEL (reference sequence). This CDR3 is built from 17 residues. The junction had 12 bases not matched to a gene; V was cut back by 0 bases and J by 8 bases. Written as DNA, the CDR3 is TGTGCCAGCAGCCAAGAACAGATAGCGGGGTCTTCGGATGAGCAGTTCTTC. Protein: CASSQEQIAGSSDEQFF.

This chain links TRBV2 with TRBJ1-1, with 8 bases aligning to TRBD1. Germline CDR1 SNHLY, CDR2 FYNNEI. V shed 4 bases and J 1 base; nucleotides not matched to a gene: 20. This CDR3 comprises 20 residues. CDR3 bases: TGTGCCAGCAGTGCCGACAGGGGTTCTCGTTTTTTACCCCAGAACACTGAAGCTTTCTTT. Translating gives CASSADRGSRFLPQNTEAFF.